The text below deals with one T cell receptor (beta chain). Its antigen is not identified. This specimen belongs to a study of blood T cells in healthy people across ages. Turning to the study itself: T cells yielded about one barcoded beta molecule per two cells through template switching.

Overall study findings and caveats: Long-lived donors carried more naive CD4+ cells and greater diversity than aged donors.

The V end lost 6 bases, the J end lost 2 bases, and 10 bases lay between the germline ends. CDR3 size: 13 residues. CDR1 MNHEY and CDR2 SMNVEV come from the germline V gene (reference sequence). Combining a sample-barcoded 5' primer with a J-beta primer mix, a second PCR ran for about 7 to 12 cycles. Each cDNA molecule was tagged by a template-switch adaptor with 12 random nucleotides. One entry per CDR3 protein results from TCRdb running MiXCR on the 5' RACE reads. The sample consists of some 1,800,000 distinct CDR3 sequences, about two fifths of them appearing once. The specimen sequenced was blood. This clonotype was sampled from a human donor in good health. The chain links TRBV27 to TRBJ1-2; D gene ambiguous. CDR3 loop: CASRSSRNYGYTF. DNA of the CDR3: TGTGCCAGCAGGAGCTCCCGAAACTATGGCTACACCTTC.